What follows are 2 T cell receptor beta chains derived from one specimen sequenced in a study of CD4 T cells in relation to SARS-CoV-2 and coronaviruses. Libraries were prepared by immunoSEQ multiplex PCR; TCRdb keeps only in-frame clonotypes and omits some of them. The data hold some 16,000 clones, with 70% to 80% observed a single time. CD4+ T cells from unexposed donors were obtained before the COVID-19 pandemic (2011-2018). CD4+ T cells were isolated from the cells after less than 13 days of culture. Their recognized antigens are unknown. The sequencing input was CD4+ T cells from PBMCs, cultured in vitro. The receptors were sampled from a human donor in good health.

The CDR3 region has the DNA TGTGCCAGTACCCCTGGGGGGACCCGTCGCGGTGAGCAGTTCTTC. This sequence encodes CASTPGGTRRGEQFF. This chain uses TRBV19 with TRBJ2-1, with D possibly TRBD2 on 6 matching bases. The CDR3 extends over 15 amino acids. Trimming removed 7 bases from V and 9 bases from J, with 22 bases in between. Germline values: CDR1 LNHDA, CDR2 SQIVND (reference sequence).

The chain recombines TRBV25-1 with TRBJ2-1; D is ambiguous. The CDR3 contains 14 residues. Trimming cost V 3 bases and J 1 base, with 7 bases left between them. CDR1 is MGHDK, CDR2 SYGVNS, per germline. Written as DNA, the CDR3 is TGTGCCAGCAGTGAGCGGATGTCCTACAATGAGCAGTTCTTC. It translates to CASSERMSYNEQFF. Supplemented by reference TRBV25-1 and TRBJ2-1, the full variable domain reads EADIYQTPRYLVIGTGKKITLECSQTMGHDKMYWYQQDPGMELHLIHYSYGVNSTEKGDLSSESTVSRIRTEHFPLTLESARPSHTSQYLCASSERMSYNEQFFGPGTRLTVL.